The next 14 T cell receptor beta chains were all read from a single sample in a study of blood T cells in healthy people across ages. A second PCR of 7 to 11 cycles used a sample-barcoded 5' primer and a J-beta primer mix. TCRdb itself ran the 5' RACE reads through MiXCR, one entry per CDR3 protein. Of about 510,000 distinct CDR3 sequences in the sample, roughly a quarter were seen once. These data are also associated with another study on T cells of mothers and their children.

Input material: blood. The source is a boy between 2 and 10 years old in good health.

This clonotype was seen more than once but under ten times. J is TRBJ2-5 and V is TRBV20-1; 11 positions agree with TRBD2. The J segment lost 0 bases and the V segment lost 0 bases, leaving 6 bases of the junction unmatched. The CDR3 runs 17 residues. Germline CDR1 reads DFQATT; CDR2 reads SNEGSKA (reference sequence). CDR3 in amino acids: CSARDIRTSGYQETQYF. CDR3 DNA sequence: TGCAGTGCTAGAGATATCCGGACTAGCGGGTACCAAGAGACCCAGTACTTC.

This chain uses TRBV30 with TRBJ2-1, with a tentative D call TRBD1 (5 bases). The CDR3 runs to 13 residues. In germline, CDR1 is GTSNPN, CDR2 SVGIG (reference sequence). V was trimmed by 7 bases and J by 0 bases, leaving 10 bases between them. CDR3 DNA: TGTGCCTCAAACGGACACTCCTACAATGAGCAGTTCTTC. Amino acid sequence: CASNGHSYNEQFF.

As to this clonotype: A junction boundary mismatches the germline segment, possibly from a read error. The chain is built from TRBV7-6 and TRBJ2-5; 12 bases match TRBD2. The CDR3 is made up of 13 amino acids. Germline V gives CDR1 SGHVS, CDR2 FNYEAQ. The CDR3 sequence is CASSPLTSGSLFF. The CDR3 region has the DNA TGTGCCAGCAGCCCACTGACTAGCGGGAGTTTGTTCTTC.

The chain combines TRBV12-3 or TRBV12-4 with TRBJ2-5; 8 bases match TRBD1. After removal of 6 bases from V and 5 bases from J, the junction contained 11 bases not matched to a gene. The CDR3 length is 15 residues. CDR3 DNA: TGTGCCAGCAGGCCCGGGACAGGTCTAGGGGAGACCCAGTACTTC. Protein product: CASRPGTGLGETQYF.

This clonotype has a handful of counts. The CDR3 DNA reads as TGCAGTGCCATCAGGGAGTACAATGAGCAGTTCTTC. It codes for CSAIREYNEQFF. The rearrangement uses TRBV20-1 and TRBJ2-1, with D possibly being TRBD1 or TRBD2 (5 bases each). This CDR3 spans 12 amino acids. Trimming took off 6 bases at V and 4 bases at J, with 10 bases between the two ends. CDR1 DFQATT and CDR2 SNEGSKA come from the germline V gene (reference sequence).

This clonotype came up a few times. This chain links TRBV12-3 or TRBV12-4 with TRBJ2-4, with a tentative D call TRBD2 (5 bases). The CDR3 contains 15 residues. V dropped 5 bases and J dropped 0 bases, with 11 bases sitting between them. The CDR3 is CASSDTAVAKNIQYF. As DNA, the CDR3 is TGTGCCAGCAGTGACACAGCGGTAGCCAAAAACATTCAGTACTTC.

V and J are TRBV10-3 and TRBJ2-5; 8 positions match TRBD1. The J call may be incorrect, as the DNA end agrees better with TRBJ2-7. Germline V lookup: CDR1 ENHRY, CDR2 SYGVKD. The CDR3 is made up of 12 amino acids. This CDR3 reads CAIGGTGSEQYF. The CDR3 nucleotides read TGTGCCATCGGAGGGACAGGTAGCGAGCAGTACTTC.

The rearrangement uses TRBV27 and TRBJ2-1; 7 bases are a match to TRBD2. The germline gives CDR1 MNHEY, CDR2 SMNVEV (reference sequence). The J segment lost 5 bases and the V segment lost 5 bases, leaving 9 bases of the junction unmatched. The CDR3 covers 15 residues. For the CDR3, the DNA is TGTGCCAGCAGTATCAGACTAGCCCGGAACAATGAGCAGTTCTTC. This translates into CASSIRLARNNEQFF.

This clonotype was detected only a few times. V is TRBV5-1 and J is TRBJ2-5; D not certain. The end of the DNA fits TRBJ2-7 better, so the J call may be wrong. The CDR3 runs to 13 residues. Germline V gene lookup returns CDR1 SGHRS and CDR2 YFSETQ. This CDR3 reads CASKVDQTYEQYF. DNA for the CDR3: TGCGCCAGCAAGGTGGACCAGACCTACGAGCAGTACTTC.

The chain recombines TRBV13 with TRBJ1-4; 8 bases agree with TRBD1. There are 14 residues in the CDR3. The germline V gene encodes CDR1 PRHDT and CDR2 FYEKMQ (reference sequence). V shed 3 bases and J 10 bases; nucleotides not matched to a gene: 7. The CDR3 region is CASSFNGQGGKLFF. The CDR3 bases are TGTGCCAGCAGCTTTAACGGACAGGGAGGAAAACTGTTTTTT. The variable domain in full, completed from reference TRBV13 and TRBJ1-4, reads AAGVIQSPRHLIKEKRETATLKCYPIPRHDTVYWYQQGPGQDPQFLISFYEKMQSDKGSIPDRFSAQQFSDYHSELNMSSLELGDSALYFCASSFNGQGGKLFFGSGTQLSVL.

This clonotype was recorded a few times. V and J are TRBV9 and TRBJ2-3; 9 bases match TRBD2. The CDR3 has 15 residues. The trim removed 0 bases at V and 6 bases at J, leaving 5 bases unmatched. Germline V gene lookup returns CDR1 SGDLS and CDR2 YYNGEE. CDR3 sequence reads: CASSVGASGEDTQYF. CDR3 in DNA: TGTGCCAGCAGCGTAGGGGCTAGCGGGGAGGATACGCAGTATTTT.

The chain is built from TRBV11-3 and TRBJ2-1, with a weak D call TRBD2 (5 bases). CDR1 and CDR2 (germline): SGHNT, YENEEA. This CDR3 region has 13 residues. V was shortened by 7 bases and J by 8 bases, with 15 bases between the two germline ends. The CDR3 reads CASKKDSVDEQFF. The CDR3 nucleotides read TGTGCCAGCAAGAAGGATAGCGTGGATGAGCAGTTCTTC.

The chain has TRBV29-1 and TRBJ2-3; possibly TRBD1 for D (6 bases). V dropped 7 bases and J dropped 2 bases, with 10 bases sitting between them. The CDR3 is made up of 12 amino acids. CDR1 is SQVTM and CDR2 is ANQGSEA in the germline V gene. CDR3 protein: CSAGDSTDTQYF. CDR3 nucleotides: TGCAGCGCAGGGGATTCCACAGATACGCAGTATTTT.

This clonotype was counted once. V usage is TRBV20-1 and J usage is TRBJ2-3, with D hard to call. The CDR3 contains 11 residues. Germline V gene lookup returns CDR1 DFQATT and CDR2 SNEGSKA (reference sequence). The ends were cut back, 4 bases at V and 3 bases at J, with 5 bases in the middle. The CDR3 sequence is CSATQTDTQYF. CDR3 nucleotides: TGCAGTGCTACCCAGACAGATACGCAGTATTTT.